One TCR beta chain is described in this entry. The data were obtained in a study of memory CD4+ T cells and cytomegalovirus serostatus. Study-wide background: This sample comes from healthy Belgian adults, eight or nine CMV seropositive, about 23 seronegative.

Trimming shortened V by 4 bases and J by 5 bases, and 13 bases separated the two germline ends. The germline gives CDR1 SGHRS, CDR2 YFSETQ. CDR3 size: 14 residues. Here immunoSEQ multiplex PCR was the method, and the copy in TCRdb shows in-frame clones only, minus some. The table lists around 26,000 clones, over 70% of them singletons. Single viable CD3+CD4+CD8-CD45RO+ cells were sorted as the memory CD4+ T cells. After thawing, CD4+ T cells were positively selected. V is TRBV5-1 and J is TRBJ1-3; D may be TRBD1 (5 bases). Sequencing was done on a sample of memory CD4+ T cells from blood. This sequence originates from an adult in good health and CMV-seronegative. The CDR3 DNA reads as TGCGCCAGCAGCCCGGGGACCGAGCGAAACACCATATATTTT. This sequence encodes CASSPGTERNTIYF.